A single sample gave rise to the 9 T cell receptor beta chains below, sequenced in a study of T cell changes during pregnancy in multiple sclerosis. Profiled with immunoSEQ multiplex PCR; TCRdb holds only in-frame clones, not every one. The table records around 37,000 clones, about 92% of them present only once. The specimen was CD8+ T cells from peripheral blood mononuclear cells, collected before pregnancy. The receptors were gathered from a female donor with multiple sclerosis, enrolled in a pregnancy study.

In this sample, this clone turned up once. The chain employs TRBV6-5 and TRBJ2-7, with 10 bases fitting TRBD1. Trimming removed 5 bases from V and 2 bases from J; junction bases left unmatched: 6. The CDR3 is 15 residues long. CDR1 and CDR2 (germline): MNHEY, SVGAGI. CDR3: CASSKLGQGTYEQYF. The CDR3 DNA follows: TGTGCCAGCAGTAAGCTGGGACAGGGGACCTACGAGCAGTACTTC.

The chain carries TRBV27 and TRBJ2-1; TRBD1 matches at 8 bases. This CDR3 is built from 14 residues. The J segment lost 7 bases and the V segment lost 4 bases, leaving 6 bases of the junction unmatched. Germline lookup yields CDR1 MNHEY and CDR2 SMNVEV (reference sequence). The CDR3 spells CASSSDRGGNEQFF. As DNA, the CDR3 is TGTGCCAGCAGTTCAGACAGGGGAGGTAATGAGCAGTTCTTC.

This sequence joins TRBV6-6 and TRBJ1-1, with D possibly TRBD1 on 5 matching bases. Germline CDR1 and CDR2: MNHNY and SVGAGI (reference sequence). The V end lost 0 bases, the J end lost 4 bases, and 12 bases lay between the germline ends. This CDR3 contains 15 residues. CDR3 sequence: CASSYSRGEGTEAFF. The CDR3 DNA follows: TGTGCCAGCAGTTACTCCCGAGGGGAGGGCACTGAAGCTTTCTTT.

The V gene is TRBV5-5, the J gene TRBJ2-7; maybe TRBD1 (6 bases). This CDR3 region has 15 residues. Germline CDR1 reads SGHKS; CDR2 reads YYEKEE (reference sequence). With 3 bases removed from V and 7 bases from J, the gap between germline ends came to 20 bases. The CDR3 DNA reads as TGTGCCAGCAGCTCTACAAGGGGGACGAGTGAGGAGCAGTACTTC. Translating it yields CASSSTRGTSEEQYF.

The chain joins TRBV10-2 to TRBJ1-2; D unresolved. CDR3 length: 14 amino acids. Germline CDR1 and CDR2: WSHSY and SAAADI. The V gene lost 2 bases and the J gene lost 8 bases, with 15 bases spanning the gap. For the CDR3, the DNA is TGCGCCAGCAGTGAGGGACTCTATGCTTTCGGCTACACCTTC. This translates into CASSEGLYAFGYTF.

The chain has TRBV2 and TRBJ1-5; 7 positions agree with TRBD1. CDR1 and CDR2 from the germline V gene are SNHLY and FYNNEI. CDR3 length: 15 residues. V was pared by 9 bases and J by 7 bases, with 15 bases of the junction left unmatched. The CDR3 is CASRDQTGKRQPQHF. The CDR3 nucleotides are TGTGCCAGTAGAGATCAGACAGGGAAAAGGCAGCCCCAGCATTTT.

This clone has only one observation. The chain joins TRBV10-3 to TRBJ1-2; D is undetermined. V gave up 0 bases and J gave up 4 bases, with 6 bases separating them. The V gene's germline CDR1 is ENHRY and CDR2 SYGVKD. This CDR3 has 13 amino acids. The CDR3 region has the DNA TGTGCCATCAGTGAGTCAACGAGCTATGGCTACACCTTC. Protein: CAISESTSYGYTF.

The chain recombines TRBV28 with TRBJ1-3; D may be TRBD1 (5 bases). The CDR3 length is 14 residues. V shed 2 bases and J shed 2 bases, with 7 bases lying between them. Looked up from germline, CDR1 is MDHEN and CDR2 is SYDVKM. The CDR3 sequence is CASSLQGAGNTIYF. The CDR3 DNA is TGTGCCAGCAGTTTACAGGGTGCTGGAAACACCATATATTTT.

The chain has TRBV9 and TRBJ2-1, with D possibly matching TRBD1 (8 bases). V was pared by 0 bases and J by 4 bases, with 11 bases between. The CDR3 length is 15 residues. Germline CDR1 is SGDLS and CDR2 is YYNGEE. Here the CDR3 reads CASSVDRGGYNEQFF. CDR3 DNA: TGTGCCAGCAGCGTAGACAGGGGGGGATACAATGAGCAGTTCTTC.